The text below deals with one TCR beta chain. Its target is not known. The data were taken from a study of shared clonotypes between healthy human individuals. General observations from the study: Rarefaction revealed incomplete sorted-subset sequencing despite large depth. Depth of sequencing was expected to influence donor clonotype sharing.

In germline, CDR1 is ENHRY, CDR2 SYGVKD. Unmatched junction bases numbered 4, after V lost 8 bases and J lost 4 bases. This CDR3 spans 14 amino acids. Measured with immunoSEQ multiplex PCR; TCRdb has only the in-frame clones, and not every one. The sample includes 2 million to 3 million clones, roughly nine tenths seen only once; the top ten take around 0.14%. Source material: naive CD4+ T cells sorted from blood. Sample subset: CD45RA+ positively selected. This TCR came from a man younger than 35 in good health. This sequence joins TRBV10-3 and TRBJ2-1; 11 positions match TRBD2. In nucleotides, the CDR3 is TGTGCCATCGGGACTAGCGGAAAATACAATGAGCAGTTCTTC. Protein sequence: CAIGTSGKYNEQFF.